Reported below is one TCR beta chain. In the original analysis: From reference gene primer amplification, estimates of nucleated cell counts were derived. Sequenced by immunoSEQ multiplex PCR; TCRdb stores in-frame clones only, minus some. The DNA gave D and trimming, while V, J and clone size come from that table. Among a few hundred thousand clones, around 90% were seen once, and the ten largest hold 9% to 9.5%. These data originate in a study of blood T cell repertoires in COVID-19. Background on the study: Samples of COVID-19 (acute and convalescent) were obtained from the United States, Italy and Spain. From T cells, B-cell-depleted T cells, or PBMCs came the material, which was cDNA or gDNA.

The sequence came from a man between 18 and 29 years old with active or convalescent COVID-19. The sample was peripheral blood.

For the CDR3, the DNA is TGTGCCAGCAGCTCAACAGGGGGCCTTTACTCTGGGGCCAACGTCCTGACTTTC. Its protein product is CASSSTGGLYSGANVLTF. The chain has TRBV11-3 and TRBJ2-6; 9 nucleotides line up with TRBD1. V lost 4 bases, J lost 0 bases, and 7 bases stayed unmatched. CDR3 length: 18 residues. In germline, CDR1 is SGHNT, CDR2 YENEEA.